This T cell receptor beta chain was captured in a study of patients and donors after allogeneic stem cell transplantation. The germline V gene encodes CDR1 SQVTM and CDR2 ANQGSEA. Trimming took 6 bases from V and 7 from J, leaving 14 bases between them. CDR3 length: 12 amino acids. This clonotype has a count of ten or more. TCRdb independently ran MiXCR on the RT-PCR reads; one entry per CDR3 protein. This table has roughly 30,000 distinct CDR3 sequences, over 6.5% appearing once. The sequenced material came from blood, either unsorted or a sorted T cell fraction (not recorded which). The receptor was isolated from a human donor who was either an allogeneic HSCT recipient or a stem cell or donor lymphocyte infusion donor (not recorded which). It is not recorded whose cells these are; they may come from a transplant donor. The chain has TRBV29-1 and TRBJ2-3, with D possibly being TRBD2 (5 bases). The DNA for the CDR3 is TGCAGCGTCGGGGAGTCCTCAAATACGCAGTATTTT. Protein: CSVGESSNTQYF.